This T cell receptor (beta chain) was retrieved from a study of OX40 agonist ivuxolimab in advanced cancers. Study as a whole: Averaging roughly 60 years in age, with a range of roughly 20 to 80, the cohort was around 83% male.

Produced via immunoSEQ multiplex PCR; TCRdb's table is partial and in-frame only. The repertoire holds more than 40,000 clones, with around 77% as singletons. A note on this clone: Its antigen is undetermined.

V was cut by 7 bases and J by 4 bases, with 19 bases left in between. The CDR3 length is 15 residues. In germline, CDR1 is MDHEN, CDR2 SYDVKM. Regarding the study as a whole: Mean expanded clone counts were higher in CD8+ than CD4+ T cells.

The material sequenced was CD4+ or CD8+ T cells sorted from blood, taken in a trial of the OX40 agonist ivuxolimab. J is TRBJ1-2 and V is TRBV28, with D unresolved. The origin of this receptor is an adult with an advanced solid tumor such as melanoma, head and neck, liver or kidney cancer. The CDR3 here is CASTLSIGQSYGYTF. As DNA, the CDR3 is TGTGCCAGCACCCTCTCAATCGGGCAGAGCTATGGCTACACCTTC.